These 3 T cell receptor beta chains originate from one sample sequenced in a study of T cells in tumors after PD-1 blockade. TCRdb keeps only in-frame clones here, not all; method: immunoSEQ multiplex PCR. In the table there are fewer than 40,000 clones, 73% of which are singletons. The specimen was PBMCs, collected after anti-PD-1 treatment. These receptors came from a human donor with basal cell carcinoma.

This clone was detected only a few times. This sequence joins TRBV5-4 and TRBJ1-2; TRBD1 matches at 8 bases. Germline CDR1 is SGHNT and CDR2 is YYREEE (reference sequence). V trimming: 3 bases; J trimming: 6 bases; junction bases outside the gene matches: 7. This CDR3 has 14 amino acids. The CDR3: CASSYGQGFNGYTF. The CDR3, as DNA: TGTGCCAGCAGCTACGGACAGGGTTTCAATGGCTACACCTTC.

This sequence joins TRBV7-9 and TRBJ2-1; D is undetermined. The CDR3 totals 12 residues. Germline CDR1 is SEHNR and CDR2 is FQNEAQ (reference sequence). V was cut by 5 bases and J by 8 bases, with 10 bases left in between. This chain's CDR3 is CASSDPRDEQFF. DNA for the CDR3: TGTGCCAGCAGCGACCCGAGAGATGAGCAGTTCTTC.

This chain links TRBV7-3 with TRBJ2-2, with D possibly TRBD2 on 6 matching bases. Germline values: CDR1 SGHTA, CDR2 FQGTGA. The CDR3 runs 14 residues. Trimming cost V 5 bases and J 7 bases, with 14 bases left between them. The CDR3 spells CASSPGLSGGELFF. Here the CDR3 DNA reads TGTGCCAGCAGCCCGGGACTGTCTGGCGGGGAGCTGTTTTTT.